Described below is a single TCR beta chain sequence and its context. Its matching antigen is unknown. The junction does not match germline at one end; this may be a read error. The CDR3 covers 13 residues. The germline V gene encodes CDR1 SGDLS and CDR2 YYNGEE. The protocol was immunoSEQ multiplex PCR, while the TCRdb copy is restricted to in-frame clones and leaves out a portion. The data contain some 130,000 clones, around 86% of them seen just once; the ten biggest clones take up 6.3%. The data originate from a study of T cell responses to AZD1222 COVID-19 vaccine. Study-wide results and caveats: When two AZD1222 doses had been given, Spike-specific TCR breadth and depth rose. Mostly white British, mostly female donors; authors suggested clonal diversity may be underestimated.

This sample comprised peripheral blood, obtained on day 0 of AZD1222 vaccination. This TCR came from an adult in good health. The V call is TRBV9, the J call TRBJ2-5; tentatively, D is TRBD2 (6 bases). The CDR3 bases are TGTGCCAGCAACGTAGCGCGGGGAGAGACCCAGTACTTC. This sequence encodes CASNVARGETQYF.